The text below deals with one T cell receptor (beta chain). This may be a read error: a much more frequent sequence differs by one nucleotide. Germline loops: CDR1 DFQATT, CDR2 SNEGSKA (reference sequence). CDR3 size: 13 residues. This entry comes from a study of T-cell reconstitution after alpha-beta-depleted transplantation in children. TCRbeta library construction was performed incorporating unique molecular identifiers. TCRdb called the PCR reads again in MiXCR, with one record for every CDR3 protein. The sample has approximately 640,000 distinct CDR3 sequences, 16% seen once. The chain links TRBV20-1 to TRBJ2-7; the D is unclear. The TCR sequence derives from a human donor who donated a stem cell graft to a child with acute myeloid leukemia. The sequences come from PBMCs from the stem cell graft donor, collected from the stem cell graft. The CDR3: CTASKIDSYEQYF. DNA for the CDR3: TGCACTGCTTCGAAAATAGACTCCTACGAGCAGTACTTC.